One and the same sample provided the 19 T cell receptor beta chains below, sequenced in a study of molecular identifiers for immune sequencing clone quantification. TCRdb analysed the PCR reads with MiXCR anew, one entry per CDR3 protein. The sample contains around 320,000 distinct CDR3 sequences, roughly 23% of which appear only once. The sequenced material came from naive CD8+ T cells from blood, with Jurkat cell RNA spiked in. Regarding subset: FACS-sorted CD8+CD4-CCR7+CD45RA+ naive T cells. The receptors originated from a human donor in good health. Some libraries in this study had Jurkat cell RNA spiked in.

This clonotype was observed many times. The V call is TRBV28, the J call TRBJ2-7, with D uncertain. This CDR3 comprises 14 residues. Trimming shortened V by 6 bases and J by 2 bases, and 14 bases separated the two germline ends. Germline loops: CDR1 MDHEN, CDR2 SYDVKM. CDR3: CASSLHPRAYEQYF. Here the CDR3 DNA reads TGTGCCAGCAGCCTTCATCCTCGGGCCTACGAGCAGTACTTC. The variable domain in full, with the rest retrieved from reference TRBV28 and TRBJ2-7, is DVKVTQSSRYLVKRTGEKVFLECVQDMDHENMFWYRQDPGLGLRLIYFSYDVKMKEKGDIPEGYSVSREKKERFSLILESASTNQTSMYLCASSLHPRAYEQYFGPGTRLTVT.

This clonotype was seen only once. The V and J genes are TRBV24-1 and TRBJ2-1; tentatively, D is TRBD1 (5 bases). Germline CDR1 reads KGHDR; CDR2 reads SFDVKD. The CDR3 has 13 amino acids. Trimming removed 4 bases from V and 8 bases from J, with 11 bases in between. CDR3 in amino acids: CATSDCDSDEQFF. CDR3 nucleotides: TGTGCCACCAGTGACTGTGACAGTGATGAGCAGTTCTTC.

J is TRBJ2-1 and V is TRBV27; the match to TRBD1 covers 7 bases. J lost 0 bases, V lost 1 base, and 9 bases had no gene match. Germline-derived CDR1 and CDR2 are MNHEY and SMNVEV (reference sequence). The CDR3 runs to 18 residues. The chain's CDR3 is CASSLWQGDVYSYNEQFF. CDR3 bases: TGTGCCAGCAGTTTATGGCAGGGGGACGTGTACTCCTACAATGAGCAGTTCTTC.

A note on this clonotype: The junction differs from germline at one of its ends, possibly a read error. The chain combines TRBV19 with TRBJ2-1; D assignment may be TRBD1 or TRBD2 (6 bases each). The germline CDR1 and CDR2 sequences are LNHDA and SQIVND (reference sequence). This CDR3 is built from 12 residues. The CDR3 reads CACSMGGAGQFF. The CDR3, as DNA: TGTGCCTGTAGTATGGGGGGCGCGGGGCAGTTCTTC. The full variable domain, with the rest looked up from reference TRBV19 and TRBJ2-1, is DGGITQSPKYLFRKEGQNVTLSCEQNLNHDAMYWYRQDPGQGLRLIYYSQIVNDFQKGDIAEGYSVSREKKESFPLTVTSAQKNPTAFYLCACSMGGAGQFFGPGTRLTVL.

The genes are TRBV6-2 or TRBV6-3 and TRBJ1-2; D uncertain. The V gene lost 5 bases and the J gene lost 7 bases, with 14 bases spanning the gap. The CDR3 extends over 13 amino acids. Germline V gives CDR1 MNHEY, CDR2 SVGEGT. CDR3 amino acids: CASSAVNPFGYTF. The CDR3 DNA reads as TGTGCCAGCAGTGCCGTAAACCCTTTTGGCTACACCTTC.

This clonotype appeared a few times. This chain connects TRBV27 to TRBJ2-7; 7 bases align to TRBD2. J gave up 6 bases and V 7 bases, and 9 bases lay outside the gene matches. Per the germline V gene, CDR1 is MNHEY and CDR2 is SMNVEV (reference sequence). The CDR3 covers 13 residues. CDR3: CASMGGGFREQYF. The CDR3 DNA reads as TGTGCCAGCATGGGGGGGGGGTTCCGCGAGCAGTACTTC.

This clonotype was seen only a few times. This chain connects TRBV20-1 to TRBJ2-3, with TRBD2 as a possible D gene (6 bases). The CDR3 covers 13 residues. V dropped 3 bases and J dropped 3 bases, with 10 bases sitting between them. Germline assignment: CDR1 DFQATT and CDR2 SNEGSKA (reference sequence). CDR3 sequence: CSARSGVTDTQYF. CDR3 nucleotides: TGCAGTGCTAGGTCGGGGGTTACAGATACGCAGTATTTT.

As for this clonotype: This may stem from a read error, because a much larger clone lies one nucleotide away. The chain carries TRBV9 and TRBJ2-2; the D gene is possibly TRBD2 (7 bases). The CDR3 has 17 amino acids. The germline V gene encodes CDR1 SGDLS and CDR2 YYNGEE. Trimming cost V 2 bases and J 3 bases, with 17 bases left between them. The CDR3 sequence: CASSVPGGPKYTGELFF. The CDR3 DNA sequence: TGTGCCAGCAGCGTCCCCGGGGGGCCTAAATACACCGGGGAGCTGTTTTTT.

This clonotype has more than one count but fewer than ten. The chain uses TRBV28 and TRBJ2-7; 7 bases match TRBD1. Looked up from germline, CDR1 is MDHEN and CDR2 is SYDVKM. The CDR3 is made up of 14 amino acids. V lost 6 bases and J lost 0; bases outside the gene matches: 5. CDR3 nucleotide sequence: TGTGCCAGCAGGGAACAGGGGAGCTCCTACGAGCAGTACTTC. It encodes CASREQGSSYEQYF.

This clonotype has a single count. A much bigger clone sits one base away, suggesting this may be a read error. This chain links TRBV3-1 with TRBJ1-2, with 9 bases identical to TRBD1. The germline V gene encodes CDR1 LGHDT and CDR2 YNNKEL (reference sequence). The CDR3 sequence is 14 residues long. The CDR3 bases are TGTGCCAGCAGTCCGGGACAGGGAGGATATGGCTACAGCTTC. Translated, it gives CASSPGQGGYGYSF.

Details on this clonotype: Being one base from a much bigger clone, this may be a read error. V gene TRBV29-1 combines with J gene TRBJ1-2; tentatively, D is TRBD1 (6 bases). Looked up from germline, CDR1 is SQVTM and CDR2 is ANQGSEA. The CDR3 totals 14 residues. CDR3 sequence (DNA): TGCAGCGTCGATCTAGGACAGACTAACTATGGCTACGCCTTC. Translating it yields CSVDLGQTNYGYAF.

This chain connects TRBV13 to TRBJ1-5; D is possibly TRBD1 (5 bases). Germline assignment: CDR1 PRHDT and CDR2 FYEKMQ (reference sequence). The CDR3 spans 12 residues. V lost 6 bases, J lost 9 bases, and 12 bases lay in between. DNA for the CDR3: TGTGCCAGCAGTTTCCTCCAGGGGCCCCAGCATTTT. This encodes CASSFLQGPQHF.

This clonotype has only a few counts. The rearrangement uses TRBV6-6 and TRBJ2-3; 7 bases are a match to TRBD2. The germline gives CDR1 MNHNY, CDR2 SVGAGI (reference sequence). Germline trimming cut 2 bases from V and 4 bases from J; bases unmatched to any gene: 15. The CDR3 sequence is 18 residues long. CDR3 protein: CASSYVRLAYTSADTQYF. The CDR3 DNA follows: TGTGCCAGCAGTTACGTTAGACTAGCCTACACTTCGGCAGATACGCAGTATTTT.

This clonotype occurred many times. This sequence joins TRBV29-1 and TRBJ1-1, with D possibly being TRBD1 (6 bases). The V end was cut by 3 bases, the J end by 4 bases, with 12 bases between. Per germline, CDR1 SQVTM and CDR2 ANQGSEA. CDR3 length: 13 amino acids. The CDR3 nucleotides read TGCAGCGTTGATCAGGGGCTAGGCACTGAAGCTTTCTTT. Its translation is CSVDQGLGTEAFF. Supplemented by reference TRBV29-1 and TRBJ1-1, the full variable domain reads SAVISQKPSRDICQRGTSLTIQCQVDSQVTMMFWYRQQPGQSLTLIATANQGSEATYESGFVIDKFPISRPNLTFSTLTVSNMSPEDSSIYLCSVDQGLGTEAFFGQGTRLTVV.

V gene TRBV3-1 combines with J gene TRBJ2-6; D not certain. Trimming removed 1 base from V and 1 base from J, with 8 bases in between. CDR1 and CDR2 from the germline V gene are LGHDT and YNNKEL (reference sequence). This CDR3 has 16 residues. The CDR3, as DNA: TGTGCCAGCAGCCAAGCATTAAGTTCTGGGGCCAACGTCCTGACTTTC. It is translated as CASSQALSSGANVLTF. The variable domain in full, with the rest retrieved from reference TRBV3-1 and TRBJ2-6, is DTAVSQTPKYLVTQMGNDKSIKCEQNLGHDTMYWYKQDSKKFLKIMFSYNNKELIINETVPNRFSPKSPDKAHLNLHINSLELGDSAVYFCASSQALSSGANVLTFGAGSRLTVL.

This clonotype was picked up many times. The chain combines TRBV6-4 with TRBJ1-1; D might be TRBD1 (6 bases). This CDR3 is built from 11 residues. Trimming shortened V by 6 bases and J by 9 bases, and 11 bases separated the two germline ends. Germline V CDR1 and CDR2: MRHNA, SNTAGT. The CDR3 here is CASSSGTKAFF. In DNA form, the CDR3 reads TGTGCCAGCAGCTCCGGGACAAAAGCTTTCTTT.

In the case of this clonotype: With a much larger clone just one base away, this may be a read error. The chain has TRBV19 and TRBJ2-3; a weak D match, TRBD1 (5 bases). This CDR3 comprises 13 residues. The germline CDR1 and CDR2 sequences are LNHDA and SQIVND (reference sequence). CDR3 residues: CASSDRNTDTRYF. In DNA form, the CDR3 reads TGTGCCAGTAGTGACAGAAACACAGATACGCGGTATTTT.

With regard to this clonotype: At one end, the junction sequence differs from germline, possibly due to a read error. The chain joins TRBV2 to TRBJ2-7, with D perhaps TRBD2 (6 bases). Germline CDR1 reads SNHLY; CDR2 reads FYNNEI. There are 12 residues in the CDR3. The CDR3 is CTSDGSTYEQYF. The CDR3 nucleotides are TGTACCAGCGACGGGAGTACCTACGAGCAGTACTTC. The variable domain in full, completed from reference TRBV2 and TRBJ2-7, reads EPEVTQTPSHQVTQMGQEVILRCVPISNHLYFYWYRQILGQKVEFLVSFYNNEISEKSEIFDDQFSVERPDGSNFTLKIRSTKLEDSAMYFCTSDGSTYEQYFGPGTRLTVT.

The chain employs TRBV19 and TRBJ2-7; the match to TRBD2 covers 11 bases. CDR1 and CDR2 from the germline V gene are LNHDA and SQIVND (reference sequence). V dropped 9 bases and J dropped 4; count of bases not matched to a gene: 8. This CDR3 region has 14 residues. CDR3: CASNWGLAAYEQYF. The CDR3 nucleotides are TGTGCCAGCAACTGGGGACTAGCGGCGTACGAGCAGTACTTC.